This T cell receptor (beta chain) was observed in a study of shared clonotypes between healthy human individuals. Generated by immunoSEQ multiplex PCR, the TCRdb table keeps only in-frame clones and is missing some. The sample lists approximately 2.5 million clones, roughly 92% occurring once. Nashville, Tennessee was home to all donors, who were Caucasian adults. Worth noting for this clone: What it binds is not known.

Findings and caveats of the study: Clonotypes that were shared across a few donors made up around 4.6% of naive CD4 clonotypes. Blood was the sole source, and tissue repertoires probably differ.

Germline V gene sequence: CDR1 KGHSH, CDR2 LQKENI. J gave up 7 bases and V 4 bases, and 10 bases lay outside the gene matches. This CDR3 comprises 15 residues. The TCR originated in a man younger than 30 in good health. The chain combines TRBV18 with TRBJ2-1; 7 nucleotides agree with TRBD2. Sequencing used naive CD4+ T cells sorted from blood. Subset denoted: CD45RA+ positively selected. The CDR3 region has the DNA TGTGCCAGCTCACAAATTGGCGGGAGAGTGAATGAGCAGTTCTTC. Protein sequence: CASSQIGGRVNEQFF.